Below, 22 T cell receptor beta chains from the same sample are listed, as sequenced in a study of blood T cell repertoires in COVID-19. TCRdb's copy holds only in-frame clones and misses some; the assay was immunoSEQ multiplex PCR. Counted here are roughly 80,000 clones, 80% to 90% occurring once; the ten biggest clones make up 5.8%. The sequencing input was peripheral blood. All receptors come from a man aged 50 to 60 with active COVID-19.

The chain uses TRBV9 and TRBJ1-1; D perhaps matches TRBD1 (6 bases). The germline CDR1 and CDR2 sequences are SGDLS and YYNGEE. The ends were cut back, 0 bases at V and 7 bases at J, with 19 bases in the middle. This CDR3 spans 16 amino acids. The CDR3 protein is CASSVALEDRPLEAFF. The CDR3 coding sequence is TGTGCCAGCAGCGTAGCCCTTGAAGACAGGCCCCTTGAAGCTTTCTTT.

The chain couples TRBV5-1 to TRBJ2-7; D is unresolved. The CDR3 is 13 amino acids. The V gene lost 0 bases and the J gene lost 6 bases, with 10 bases spanning the gap. The V gene's germline CDR1 is SGHRS and CDR2 YFSETQ. CDR3 bases: TGCGCCAGCAGCTTGGGGGTGGGCTTCGAGCAGTACTTC. Translating gives CASSLGVGFEQYF.

This rearrangement joins TRBV27 to TRBJ2-2; D is undetermined. Trimming removed 3 bases from V and 4 bases from J, with 9 bases in between. Germline loops: CDR1 MNHEY, CDR2 SMNVEV (reference sequence). The CDR3 sequence is 14 residues long. The CDR3 reads CASSFSGSTGELFF. CDR3 DNA: TGTGCCAGCAGTTTTTCGGGTAGCACCGGGGAGCTGTTTTTT.

The chain has TRBV29-1 and TRBJ2-7, with TRBD2 identical over 8 bases. J lost 3 bases, V lost 0 bases, and 1 base had no gene match. The germline V gene has CDR1 SQVTM and CDR2 ANQGSEA. The CDR3 totals 13 residues. The CDR3 sequence is CSVEDTSGYEQYF. DNA of the CDR3: TGCAGCGTTGAAGATACTAGCGGCTACGAGCAGTACTTC.

The J gene is TRBJ2-5, the V gene TRBV9; a possible D gene is TRBD2 (5 bases). The CDR3 covers 15 residues. Deletions cut 0 bases from V and 4 bases from J, with 13 bases between. Germline assignment: CDR1 SGDLS and CDR2 YYNGEE. DNA for the CDR3: TGTGCCAGCAGCGTAGCGGGATTACCTACAGAGACCCAGTACTTC. Encoded protein: CASSVAGLPTETQYF.

This clone appeared once. This chain uses TRBV6-2 or TRBV6-3 with TRBJ2-1; D uncertain. The V end was cut by 5 bases, the J end by 9 bases, with 8 bases between. The CDR3 is made up of 11 amino acids. Germline V gene lookup returns CDR1 MNHEY and CDR2 SVGEGT. In DNA, the CDR3 is TGTGCCAGCAGTCAGTTTATTGAGCAGTTCTTC. Protein: CASSQFIEQFF.

This clone occurred once. The gene calls are TRBV7-2 and TRBJ2-5, with D possibly TRBD2 on 5 matching bases. V lost 1 base, J lost 7 bases, and 10 bases lay in between. This CDR3 is 13 amino acids long. CDR1 and CDR2 (germline): SGHTA, FQGNSA. CDR3 protein: CASSLGWAGTQYF. CDR3 in DNA: TGTGCCAGCAGCTTAGGCTGGGCGGGGACCCAGTACTTC.

The genes are TRBV4-3 and TRBJ1-4; no firm D call. The germline V and J ends were trimmed by 0 bases and 10 bases, with 21 bases remaining between them. This CDR3 contains 17 residues. CDR1 LGHNA and CDR2 YSLEER come from the germline V gene. CDR3 nucleotides: TGCGCCAGCAGCCAAGAGGGTTCCGCGGGTATGAAGGGAAAACTGTTTTTT. It encodes CASSQEGSAGMKGKLFF.

The chain couples TRBV28 to TRBJ2-1; D is possibly TRBD1 (5 bases). The CDR3 is 17 amino acids. The germline CDR1 and CDR2 sequences are MDHEN and SYDVKM. Between the trimmed V and J ends, which lost 8 bases and 1 base, there was a span of 21 bases. CDR3 nucleotides: TGTGCCAGCGATTCGGACAATAGAGGCAAGTCCTACAATGAGCAGTTCTTC. Residues: CASDSDNRGKSYNEQFF.

CDR3 coding DNA: TGCAGAGGAGGCGGGGAGGAGCAGTTCTTC. It specifies CRGGGEEQFF. The rearrangement joins TRBV20-1 to TRBJ2-1, with a tentative D call TRBD2 (6 bases). This CDR3 region has 10 residues. Germline assignment: CDR1 DFQATT and CDR2 SNEGSKA (reference sequence).

This clone was counted a single time. The chain combines TRBV7-9 with TRBJ2-2, with 11 bases lining up with TRBD2. This CDR3 region has 15 residues. The V gene's germline CDR1 is SEHNR and CDR2 FQNEAQ (reference sequence). V lost 5 bases and J lost 6; bases outside the gene matches: 5. The DNA for the CDR3 is TGTGCCAGCAGCCTGGGACTAGCGGAGTCCGGGGAGCTGTTTTTT. Translated, it gives CASSLGLAESGELFF.

V and J are TRBV24-1 and TRBJ1-1; 9 positions match TRBD1. CDR3 length: 16 residues. J gave up 4 bases and V 2 bases, and 7 bases lay outside the gene matches. CDR1 and CDR2 (germline): KGHDR, SFDVKD. This CDR3 is CATSDSRTGVVTEAFF. The DNA for the CDR3 is TGTGCCACCAGTGATTCGCGGACAGGGGTTGTCACTGAAGCTTTCTTT.

The chain links TRBV18 to TRBJ2-5; D is unresolved. V was pared by 2 bases and J by 4 bases, with 8 bases between. Germline assignment: CDR1 KGHSH and CDR2 LQKENI. The CDR3 consists of 13 residues. The CDR3 loop reads CASSPFSLETQYF. Here the CDR3 DNA reads TGTGCCAGCTCACCATTTAGCCTAGAGACCCAGTACTTC.

This rearrangement joins TRBV4-3 to TRBJ2-2, with D perhaps matching TRBD1 (6 bases). Trimming took 2 bases from V and 4 from J, leaving 14 bases between them. CDR3 length: 16 residues. CDR1 LGHNA and CDR2 YSLEER come from the germline V gene. Here the CDR3 DNA reads TGCGCCAGCAGCCAAACTGACAGGACCCCCACCGGGGAGCTGTTTTTT. Its translation is CASSQTDRTPTGELFF.

The chain joins TRBV24-1 to TRBJ2-2; D might be TRBD1 (5 bases). This CDR3 spans 14 amino acids. The germline gives CDR1 KGHDR, CDR2 SFDVKD. V lost 5 bases and J lost 5, with 11 bases in between. This CDR3 is CATSATGATGELFF. The DNA for the CDR3 is TGTGCCACCAGTGCAACAGGCGCGACCGGGGAGCTGTTTTTT.

The chain joins TRBV28 to TRBJ1-5, with 9 bases lining up with TRBD1. The germline CDR1 and CDR2 sequences are MDHEN and SYDVKM. The J segment lost 0 bases and the V segment lost 7 bases, leaving 10 bases of the junction unmatched. This CDR3 spans 17 amino acids. Here the CDR3 reads CASNPGQGSYSNQPQHF. The DNA of the CDR3 is TGTGCCAGCAATCCGGGACAGGGAAGCTATAGCAATCAGCCCCAGCATTTT.

V and J are TRBV6-2 or TRBV6-3 and TRBJ2-2; TRBD1 matches 9 bases. V was clipped by 5 bases and J by 7 bases; unmatched bases: 14. The CDR3 has 17 residues. Germline-derived CDR1 and CDR2 are MNHEY and SVGEGT. The CDR3 coding sequence is TGTGCCAGCAGTAACGGACCGGGACAGGGCGGTCACGGGGAGCTGTTTTTT. Amino acids: CASSNGPGQGGHGELFF.

This chain uses TRBV15 with TRBJ2-2; D gene ambiguous. Per the germline V gene, CDR1 is LNHNV and CDR2 is YYDKDF (reference sequence). The CDR3 length is 13 residues. Trimming removed 2 bases at V and 6 bases at J, with 7 bases between. The CDR3 DNA is TGTGCCACCAGCAGAACTAAATCCGGGGAGCTGTTTTTT. This codes for CATSRTKSGELFF.

This rearrangement joins TRBV11-3 to TRBJ2-3; 9 nucleotides line up with TRBD1. Germline V gene lookup returns CDR1 SGHNT and CDR2 YENEEA. CDR3 length: 15 amino acids. V trimming: 5 bases; J trimming: 4 bases; junction bases outside the gene matches: 7. As DNA, the CDR3 is TGTGCCAGCAGCAGCAACAGGGGGCTAGCAGATACGCAGTATTTT. It specifies CASSSNRGLADTQYF. Using reference TRBV11-3 and TRBJ2-3 for the parts outside the CDR3, the full variable domain is EAGVVQSPRYKIIEKKQPVAFWCNPISGHNTLYWYLQNLGQGPELLIRYENEEAVDDSQLPKDRFSAERLKGVDSTLKIQPAELGDSAVYLCASSSNRGLADTQYFGPGTRLTVL.

The chain recombines TRBV5-1 with TRBJ2-5, with a tentative D call TRBD2 (7 bases). The CDR3 runs 14 residues. The germline gives CDR1 SGHRS, CDR2 YFSETQ. V was shortened by 4 bases and J by 5 bases, with 15 bases between the two germline ends. CDR3 residues: CASSPWGGEETQYF. In DNA, the CDR3 is TGCGCCAGCAGCCCTTGGGGGGGCGAGGAGACCCAGTACTTC. The full variable domain, rest sourced from reference TRBV5-1 and TRBJ2-5, is KAGVTQTPRYLIKTRGQQVTLSCSPISGHRSVSWYQQTPGQGLQFLFEYFSETQRNKGNFPGRFSGRQFSNSRSEMNVSTLELGDSALYLCASSPWGGEETQYFGPGTRLLVL.

This chain joins TRBV24-1 and TRBJ2-5; TRBD2 matches at 15 bases. Germline lookup yields CDR1 KGHDR and CDR2 SFDVKD. This CDR3 has 16 amino acids. V lost 6 bases and J lost 5; bases outside the gene matches: 6. The CDR3 loop reads CATSNPGTSGRETQYF. The CDR3 coding sequence is TGTGCCACCAGTAATCCCGGGACTAGCGGGAGGGAGACCCAGTACTTC.

This chain links TRBV5-6 with TRBJ1-2; D is possibly TRBD1 (6 bases). The germline gives CDR1 SGHDT, CDR2 YYEEEE. This CDR3 contains 16 residues. V shed 0 bases and J shed 3 bases, with 15 bases lying between them. In DNA, the CDR3 is TGTGCCAGCAGCTTGGAAGGTGCCAGGGGCCACTATGGCTACACCTTC. It yields the protein CASSLEGARGHYGYTF. Using reference TRBV5-6 and TRBJ1-2 for the parts outside the CDR3, the full variable domain is DAGVTQSPTHLIKTRGQQVTLRCSPKSGHDTVSWYQQALGQGPQFIFQYYEEEERQRGNFPDRFSGHQFPNYSSELNVNALLLGDSALYLCASSLEGARGHYGYTFGSGTRLTVV.